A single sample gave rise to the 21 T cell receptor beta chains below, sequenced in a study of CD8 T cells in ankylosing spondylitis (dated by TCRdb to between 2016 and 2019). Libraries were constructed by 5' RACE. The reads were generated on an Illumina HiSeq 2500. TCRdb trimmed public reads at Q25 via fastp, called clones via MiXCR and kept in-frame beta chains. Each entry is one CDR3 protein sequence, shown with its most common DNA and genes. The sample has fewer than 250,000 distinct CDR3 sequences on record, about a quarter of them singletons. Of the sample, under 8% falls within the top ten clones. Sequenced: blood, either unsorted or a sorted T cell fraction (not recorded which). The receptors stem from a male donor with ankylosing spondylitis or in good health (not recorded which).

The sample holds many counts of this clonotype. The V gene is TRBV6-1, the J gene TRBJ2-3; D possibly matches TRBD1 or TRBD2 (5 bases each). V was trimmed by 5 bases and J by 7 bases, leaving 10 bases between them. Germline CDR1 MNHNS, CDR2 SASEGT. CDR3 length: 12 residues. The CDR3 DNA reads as TGTGCCAGCAGTTCCAGGGAGAATACGCAGTATTTT. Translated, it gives CASSSRENTQYF.

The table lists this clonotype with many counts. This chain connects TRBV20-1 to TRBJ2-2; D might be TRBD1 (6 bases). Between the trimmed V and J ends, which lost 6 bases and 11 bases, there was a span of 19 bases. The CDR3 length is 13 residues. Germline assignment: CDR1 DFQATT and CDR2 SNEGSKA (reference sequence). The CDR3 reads CSAETGKGPELFF. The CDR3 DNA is TGCAGTGCCGAGACAGGAAAAGGGCCAGAGCTGTTTTTT.

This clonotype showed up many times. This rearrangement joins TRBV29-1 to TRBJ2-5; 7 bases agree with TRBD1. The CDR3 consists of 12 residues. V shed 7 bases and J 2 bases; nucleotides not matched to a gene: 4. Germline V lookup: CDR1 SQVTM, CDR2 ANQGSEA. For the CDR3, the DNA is TGCAGCGCCGTGACAGGGCAAGAGACCCAGTACTTC. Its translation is CSAVTGQETQYF. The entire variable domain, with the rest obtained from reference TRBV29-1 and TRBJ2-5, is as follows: SAVISQKPSRDICQRGTSLTIQCQVDSQVTMMFWYRQQPGQSLTLIATANQGSEATYESGFVIDKFPISRPNLTFSTLTVSNMSPEDSSIYLCSAVTGQETQYFGPGTRLLVL.

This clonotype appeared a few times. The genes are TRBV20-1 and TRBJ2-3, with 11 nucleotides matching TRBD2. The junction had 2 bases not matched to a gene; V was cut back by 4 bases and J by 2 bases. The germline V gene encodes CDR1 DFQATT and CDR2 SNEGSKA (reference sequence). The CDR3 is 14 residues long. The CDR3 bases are TGCAGTGCTAAACTAGCGGGAGCCACAGATACGCAGTATTTT. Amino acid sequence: CSAKLAGATDTQYF.

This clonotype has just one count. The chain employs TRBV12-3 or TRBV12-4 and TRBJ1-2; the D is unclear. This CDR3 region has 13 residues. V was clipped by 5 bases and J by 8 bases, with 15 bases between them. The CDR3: CASSPDGIRGYTF. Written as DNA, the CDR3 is TGTGCCAGCAGTCCGGACGGGATACGGGGCTACACCTTC.

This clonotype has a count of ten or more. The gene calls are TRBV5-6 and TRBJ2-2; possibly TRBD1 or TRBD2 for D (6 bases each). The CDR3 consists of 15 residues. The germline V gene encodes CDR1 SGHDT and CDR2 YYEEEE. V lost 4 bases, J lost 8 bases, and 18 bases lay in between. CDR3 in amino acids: CASSLWGARVGELFF. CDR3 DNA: TGTGCCAGCAGCCTATGGGGGGCGCGAGTTGGGGAGCTGTTTTTT.

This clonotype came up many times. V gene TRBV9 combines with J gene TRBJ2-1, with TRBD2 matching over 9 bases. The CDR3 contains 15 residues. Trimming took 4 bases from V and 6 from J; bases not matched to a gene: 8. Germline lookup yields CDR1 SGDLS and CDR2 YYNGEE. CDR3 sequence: CASSPELAGLNEQFF. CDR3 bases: TGTGCCAGCAGCCCGGAACTAGCGGGCCTCAATGAGCAGTTCTTC.

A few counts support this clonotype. The CDR3 reads CSVGGVGDQPQHF. CDR3 DNA sequence: TGCAGCGTTGGTGGGGTGGGCGATCAGCCCCAGCATTTT. The V gene is TRBV29-1, the J gene TRBJ1-5; D gene uncertain. The CDR3 has 13 residues. The V end lost 4 bases, the J end lost 5 bases, and 12 bases lay between the germline ends. The germline V gene has CDR1 SQVTM and CDR2 ANQGSEA.

The CDR3 loop is CASSSGGTGSFEQYF. The CDR3 coding sequence is TGTGCCAGCAGCTCTGGGGGGACAGGGTCTTTCGAGCAGTACTTC. The V gene is TRBV7-2, the J gene TRBJ2-7, with 9 bases fitting TRBD1. Germline V gene lookup returns CDR1 SGHTA and CDR2 FQGNSA. Unmatched junction bases numbered 10, after V lost 4 bases and J lost 6 bases. The CDR3 sequence is 15 residues long.

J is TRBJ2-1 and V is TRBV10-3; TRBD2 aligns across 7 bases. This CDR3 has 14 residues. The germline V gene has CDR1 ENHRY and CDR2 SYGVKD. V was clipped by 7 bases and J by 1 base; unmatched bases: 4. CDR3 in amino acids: CAIIRGGSYNEQFF. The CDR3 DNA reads TGTGCCATCATACGCGGGGGATCCTACAATGAGCAGTTCTTC.

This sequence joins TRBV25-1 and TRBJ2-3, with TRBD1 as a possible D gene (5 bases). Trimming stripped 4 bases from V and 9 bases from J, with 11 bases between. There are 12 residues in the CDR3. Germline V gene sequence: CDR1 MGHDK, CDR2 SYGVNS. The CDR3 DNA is TGTGCCAGCAGTGTTCAGGGTTGGACGCAGTATTTT. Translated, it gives CASSVQGWTQYF.

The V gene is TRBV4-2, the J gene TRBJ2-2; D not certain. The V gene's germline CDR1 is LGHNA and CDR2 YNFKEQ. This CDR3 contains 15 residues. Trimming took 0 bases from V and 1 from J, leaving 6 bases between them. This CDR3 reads CASSQDVQNTGELFF. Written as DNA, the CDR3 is TGTGCCAGCAGCCAAGATGTACAGAACACCGGGGAGCTGTTTTTT.

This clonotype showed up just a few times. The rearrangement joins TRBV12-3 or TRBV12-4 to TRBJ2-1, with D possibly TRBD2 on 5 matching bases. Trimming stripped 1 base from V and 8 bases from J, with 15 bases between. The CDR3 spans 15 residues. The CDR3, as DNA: TGTGCCAGCAGTTTAGTTTGGACTCCCGGAGATGAGCAGTTCTTC. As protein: CASSLVWTPGDEQFF.

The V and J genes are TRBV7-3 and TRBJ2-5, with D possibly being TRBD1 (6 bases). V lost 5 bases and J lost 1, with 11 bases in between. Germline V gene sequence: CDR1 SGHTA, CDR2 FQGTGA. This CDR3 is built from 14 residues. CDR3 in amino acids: CASSGTGFQETQYF. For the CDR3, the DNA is TGTGCCAGCAGCGGTACAGGGTTCCAAGAGACCCAGTACTTC.

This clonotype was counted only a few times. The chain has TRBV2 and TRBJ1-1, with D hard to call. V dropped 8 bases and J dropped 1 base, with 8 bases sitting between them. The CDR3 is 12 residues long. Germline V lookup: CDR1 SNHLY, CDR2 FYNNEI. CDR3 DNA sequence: TGTGCCAGCGAATATGAGAACACTGAAGCTTTCTTT. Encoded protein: CASEYENTEAFF.

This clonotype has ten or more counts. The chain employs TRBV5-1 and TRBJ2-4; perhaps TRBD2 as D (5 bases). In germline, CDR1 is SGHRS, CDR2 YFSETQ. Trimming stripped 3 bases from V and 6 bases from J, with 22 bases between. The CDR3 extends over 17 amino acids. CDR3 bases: TGCGCCAGCAGCTACGGGAAAGGGCAGGAGGCTACAAACATTCAGTACTTC. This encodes CASSYGKGQEATNIQYF.

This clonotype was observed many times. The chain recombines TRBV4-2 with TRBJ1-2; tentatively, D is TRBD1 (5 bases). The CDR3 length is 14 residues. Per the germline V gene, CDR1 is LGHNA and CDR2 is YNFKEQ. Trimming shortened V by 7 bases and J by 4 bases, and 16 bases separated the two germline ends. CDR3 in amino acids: CASTREGPIYGYTF. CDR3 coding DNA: TGTGCCAGCACGCGAGAGGGACCGATCTATGGCTACACCTTC.

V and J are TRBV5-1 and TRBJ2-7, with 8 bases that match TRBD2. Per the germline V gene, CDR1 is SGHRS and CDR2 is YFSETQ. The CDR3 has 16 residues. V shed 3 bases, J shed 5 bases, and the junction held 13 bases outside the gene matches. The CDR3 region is CASSWGSGGLVHEQYF. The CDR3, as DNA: TGCGCCAGCAGCTGGGGCAGCGGGGGACTGGTGCACGAGCAGTACTTC.

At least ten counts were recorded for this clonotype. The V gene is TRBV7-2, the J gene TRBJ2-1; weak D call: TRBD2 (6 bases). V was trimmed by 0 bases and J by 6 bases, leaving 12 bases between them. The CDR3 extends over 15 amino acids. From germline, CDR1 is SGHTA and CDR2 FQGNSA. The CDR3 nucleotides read TGTGCCAGCAGCTTAGCTAGCGGCCAAAGCAATGAGCAGTTCTTC. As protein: CASSLASGQSNEQFF.

CDR3 in DNA: TGCAGCGTCGCACAGGGTGCAAGCCAGCCCCAGCATTTT. Translation gives CSVAQGASQPQHF. V and J are TRBV29-1 and TRBJ1-5; possible D gene TRBD1, 6 bases. Trimming removed 6 bases at V and 7 bases at J, with 16 bases between. CDR3 length: 13 amino acids. Germline assignment: CDR1 SQVTM and CDR2 ANQGSEA.

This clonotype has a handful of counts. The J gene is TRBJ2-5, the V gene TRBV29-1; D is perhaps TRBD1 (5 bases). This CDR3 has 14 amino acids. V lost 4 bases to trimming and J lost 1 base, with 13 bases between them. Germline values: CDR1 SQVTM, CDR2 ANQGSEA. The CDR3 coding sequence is TGCAGCGTTGCTCCTAGACAGTCCCAAGAGACCCAGTACTTC. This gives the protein CSVAPRQSQETQYF. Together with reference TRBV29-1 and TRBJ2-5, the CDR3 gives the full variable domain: SAVISQKPSRDICQRGTSLTIQCQVDSQVTMMFWYRQQPGQSLTLIATANQGSEATYESGFVIDKFPISRPNLTFSTLTVSNMSPEDSSIYLCSVAPRQSQETQYFGPGTRLLVL.